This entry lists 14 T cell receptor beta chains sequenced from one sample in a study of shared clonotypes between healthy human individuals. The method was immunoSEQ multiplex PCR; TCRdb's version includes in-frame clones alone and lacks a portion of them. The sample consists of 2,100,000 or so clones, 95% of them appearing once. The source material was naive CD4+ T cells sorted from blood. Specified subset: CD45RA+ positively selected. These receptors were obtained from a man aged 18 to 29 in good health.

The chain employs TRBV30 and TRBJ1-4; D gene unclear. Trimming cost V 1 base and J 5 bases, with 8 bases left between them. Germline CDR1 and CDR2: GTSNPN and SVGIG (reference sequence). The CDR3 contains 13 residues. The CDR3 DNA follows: TGTGCCTGGAGTGATCTAAGGAATGAAAAACTGTTTTTT. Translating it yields CAWSDLRNEKLFF.

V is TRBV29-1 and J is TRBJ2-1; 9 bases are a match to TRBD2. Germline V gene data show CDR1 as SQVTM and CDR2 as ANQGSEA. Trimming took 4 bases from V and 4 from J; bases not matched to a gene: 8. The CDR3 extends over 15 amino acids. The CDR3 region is CSVGAGGPLYNEQFF. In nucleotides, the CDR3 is TGCAGCGTTGGAGCGGGAGGACCCCTTTACAATGAGCAGTTCTTC.

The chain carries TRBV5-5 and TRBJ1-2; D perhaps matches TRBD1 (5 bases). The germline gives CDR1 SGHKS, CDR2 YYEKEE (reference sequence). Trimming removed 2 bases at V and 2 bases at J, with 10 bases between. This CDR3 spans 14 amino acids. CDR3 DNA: TGTGCCAGCAGCTTAGGCAGGGAAAACTATGGCTACACCTTC. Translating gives CASSLGRENYGYTF.

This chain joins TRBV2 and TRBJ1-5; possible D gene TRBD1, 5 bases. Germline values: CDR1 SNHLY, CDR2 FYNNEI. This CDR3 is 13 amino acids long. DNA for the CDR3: TGTGCGACGCGAGGGGATCTTAGTCAGCCCCAGCATTTT. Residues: CATRGDLSQPQHF.

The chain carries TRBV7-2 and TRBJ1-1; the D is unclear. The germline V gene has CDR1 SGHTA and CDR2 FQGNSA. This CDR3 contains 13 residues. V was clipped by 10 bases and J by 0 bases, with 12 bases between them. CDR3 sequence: CATQDTLNTEAFF. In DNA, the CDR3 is TGTGCCACACAAGACACCTTGAACACTGAAGCTTTCTTT.

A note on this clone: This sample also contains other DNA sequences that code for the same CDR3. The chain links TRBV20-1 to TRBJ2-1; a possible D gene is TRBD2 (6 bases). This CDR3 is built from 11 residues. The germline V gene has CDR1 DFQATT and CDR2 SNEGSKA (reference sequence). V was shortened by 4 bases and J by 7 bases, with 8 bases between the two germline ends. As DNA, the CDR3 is TGCAGTGCTATTCGGGGGAATGAGCAGTTCTTC. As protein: CSAIRGNEQFF.

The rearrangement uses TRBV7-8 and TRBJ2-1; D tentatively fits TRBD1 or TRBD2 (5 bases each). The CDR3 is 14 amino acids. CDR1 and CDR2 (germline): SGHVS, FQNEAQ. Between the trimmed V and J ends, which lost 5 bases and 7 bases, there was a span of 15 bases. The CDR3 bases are TGTGCCAGCAGCCAGAGAGGGGTACAAAATGAGCAGTTCTTC. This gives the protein CASSQRGVQNEQFF.

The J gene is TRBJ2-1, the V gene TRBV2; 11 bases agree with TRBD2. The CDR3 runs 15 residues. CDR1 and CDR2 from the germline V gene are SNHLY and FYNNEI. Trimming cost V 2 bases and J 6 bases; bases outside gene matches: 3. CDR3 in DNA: TGTGCCAGCAGTGAACGTCTAGCGGGGGGCAATGAGCAGTTCTTC. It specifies CASSERLAGGNEQFF.

The CDR3 reads CASSLPGLAGVFGEQYF. The DNA for the CDR3 is TGTGCCAGCAGCTTACCCGGACTAGCGGGGGTTTTTGGCGAGCAGTACTTC. The chain carries TRBV11-1 and TRBJ2-7; 13 bases agree with TRBD2. The CDR3 covers 17 residues. With 2 bases clipped from V and 6 bases from J, the junction kept 10 bases outside the gene matches. Germline CDR1 SGHAT, CDR2 FQDESV (reference sequence). Combining the CDR3 with reference TRBV11-1 and TRBJ2-7 gives the whole variable domain EAEVAQSPRYKITEKSQAVAFWCDPISGHATLYWYRQILGQGPELLVQFQDESVVDDSQLPKDRFSAERLKGVDSTLKIQPAELGDSAMYLCASSLPGLAGVFGEQYFGPGTRLTVT.

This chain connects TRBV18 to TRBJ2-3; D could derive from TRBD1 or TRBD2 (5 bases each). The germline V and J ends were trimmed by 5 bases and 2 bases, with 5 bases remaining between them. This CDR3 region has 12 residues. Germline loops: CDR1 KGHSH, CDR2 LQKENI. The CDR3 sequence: CASSGTTDTQYF. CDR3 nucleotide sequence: TGTGCCAGCTCAGGGACCACAGATACGCAGTATTTT.

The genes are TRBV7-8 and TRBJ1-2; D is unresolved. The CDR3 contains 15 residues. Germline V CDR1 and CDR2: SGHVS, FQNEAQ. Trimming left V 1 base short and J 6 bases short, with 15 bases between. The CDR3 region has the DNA TGTGCCAGCAGCTTAGGTGGACGGAGCGAACATGGCTACACCTTC. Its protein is CASSLGGRSEHGYTF.

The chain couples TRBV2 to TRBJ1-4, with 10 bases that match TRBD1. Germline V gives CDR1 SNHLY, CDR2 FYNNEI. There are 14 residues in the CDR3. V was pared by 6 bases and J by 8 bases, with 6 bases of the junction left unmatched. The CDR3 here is CASSWDRGGEKLFF. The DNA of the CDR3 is TGTGCCAGCAGCTGGGACAGGGGAGGGGAAAAACTGTTTTTT.

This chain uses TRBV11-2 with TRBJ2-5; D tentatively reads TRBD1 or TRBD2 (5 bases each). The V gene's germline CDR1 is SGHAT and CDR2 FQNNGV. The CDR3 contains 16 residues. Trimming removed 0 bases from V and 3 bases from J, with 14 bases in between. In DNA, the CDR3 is TGTGCCAGCAGCTTAGATCTTGGGGGTAGGAAAGAGACCCAGTACTTC. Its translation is CASSLDLGGRKETQYF.

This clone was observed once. The CDR3 coding sequence is TGCAGCCTCCGGAGGGGTATTAGCACAGATACGCAGTATTTT. It codes for CSLRRGISTDTQYF. This chain uses TRBV29-1 with TRBJ2-3; weak D call: TRBD2 (6 bases). CDR1 and CDR2 (germline): SQVTM, ANQGSEA. CDR3 size: 14 residues. V lost 8 bases and J lost 0, with 15 bases in between.